The clone carrying this T cell receptor beta chain has a single count. Methods used by the authors: Quantification of nucleated cells was approximated via reference gene primer amplification. The repertoire was sequenced with immunoSEQ multiplex PCR; TCRdb's copy has only in-frame clones and lacks some. V and J calls and clone size are as listed in that table; D and trimming were resolved from the DNA. The sample holds around 180,000 clones; about 74% are singletons and the top ten take under 3.5%. These data originate in a study of blood T cell repertoires in COVID-19. Overall study: The United States, Italy and Spain supplied acute and convalescent COVID-19 samples. T cells, B-cell-depleted T cells, or PBMCs provided the cDNA or gDNA that served as material.

The CDR3 totals 15 residues. The V gene's germline CDR1 is SGHDT and CDR2 YYEEEE. J lost 4 bases, V lost 1 base, and 4 bases had no gene match. This receptor was obtained from a woman of 80 years or more with acute or convalescent COVID-19. The rearrangement links TRBV5-6 to TRBJ2-2; 7 positions match TRBD2. The sample taken for sequencing was peripheral blood. The CDR3 region is CASSLREVGTGELFF. CDR3 DNA: TGTGCCAGCAGCTTGCGGGAGGTTGGCACCGGGGAGCTGTTTTTT.